The 14 T cell receptor beta chains below were found in one sample sequenced in a study of regulatory T cells in long-lasting Graves disease. Noted time point: newly diagnosed GD, antithyroid drugs for less than 3 months. From PBMCs, RNA was extracted and then used to make the TCR library. Researchers made TCR beta libraries by using iRepertoire HTBI primers and running Arm-PCR on CDR3 regions. TCRdb itself ran the multiplex PCR reads through MiXCR, one entry per CDR3 protein. The sample shows about 430,000 distinct CDR3 sequences, approximately 16% of them seen only once. The same data also went into a second study, on T cells in Graves' hyperthyroidism and ophthalmopathy.

The specimen was peripheral blood mononuclear cells (PBMCs), collected at new diagnosis, from a patient treated with antithyroid drugs. Every receptor here comes from a middle-aged woman with Graves disease.

Ten or more counts support this clonotype. CDR3 region: CATSRDLGMLSYEQYF. The CDR3 coding sequence is TGTGCCACCAGCAGAGACCTAGGGATGTTATCCTACGAGCAGTACTTC. V usage is TRBV15 and J usage is TRBJ2-7; no clear D. Germline V gives CDR1 LNHNV, CDR2 YYDKDF (reference sequence). Trimming took off 0 bases at V and 1 base at J, with 13 bases between the two ends. The CDR3 extends over 16 amino acids.

The chain joins TRBV10-3 to TRBJ2-3, with TRBD2 identical over 10 bases. V shed 4 bases, J shed 5 bases, and the junction held 3 bases outside the gene matches. The CDR3 totals 14 residues. CDR1 and CDR2 from the germline V gene are ENHRY and SYGVKD. CDR3 protein: CAISALAGEDTQYF. CDR3 coding DNA: TGTGCCATCAGTGCCCTAGCGGGAGAAGATACGCAGTATTTT.

In this sample, this clonotype turned up many times. The rearrangement links TRBV24-1 to TRBJ2-5; D possibly uses TRBD1 or TRBD2 (5 bases each). Trimming took off 5 bases at V and 2 bases at J, with 8 bases between the two ends. Germline CDR1 KGHDR, CDR2 SFDVKD. The CDR3 runs 13 residues. DNA for the CDR3: TGTGCCACCAGTGGTGGGGGACAAGAGACCCAGTACTTC. It codes for CATSGGGQETQYF.

This rearrangement joins TRBV7-9 to TRBJ2-1; a possible D gene is TRBD2 (6 bases). Trimming left V 0 bases short and J 7 bases short, with 10 bases between. CDR1 is SEHNR, CDR2 FQNEAQ, per germline (reference sequence). This CDR3 comprises 14 residues. The CDR3 sequence: CASSLAEGKNEQFF. The CDR3 DNA reads TGTGCCAGCAGCTTAGCGGAGGGCAAGAATGAGCAGTTCTTC. The variable domain in full, with the rest retrieved from reference TRBV7-9 and TRBJ2-1, is DTGVSQNPRHKITKRGQNVTFRCDPISEHNRLYWYRQTLGQGPEFLTYFQNEAQLEKSRLLSDRFSAERPKGSFSTLEIQRTEQGDSAMYLCASSLAEGKNEQFFGPGTRLTVL.

In its sample, this clonotype was seen many times. For the CDR3, the DNA is TGTGCCAGTATCGGTCGCCTGGGGGATCTTGAGACCCAGTACTTC. It specifies CASIGRLGDLETQYF. The chain joins TRBV19 to TRBJ2-5; D might be TRBD1 or TRBD2, each matching 5 bases. Per the germline V gene, CDR1 is LNHDA and CDR2 is SQIVND (reference sequence). The CDR3 covers 15 residues. V shed 7 bases and J shed 5 bases, with 20 bases lying between them. Supplemented by reference TRBV19 and TRBJ2-5, the full variable domain reads DGGITQSPKYLFRKEGQNVTLSCEQNLNHDAMYWYRQDPGQGLRLIYYSQIVNDFQKGDIAEGYSVSREKKESFPLTVTSAQKNPTAFYLCASIGRLGDLETQYFGPGTRLLVL.

At least ten counts were recorded for this clonotype. Written as DNA, the CDR3 is TGTGCCAGCAGCTGGGGTGTCGCGAACACCGGGGAGCTGTTTTTT. Amino acids: CASSWGVANTGELFF. The chain joins TRBV5-5 to TRBJ2-2; D not resolved. Germline V gene sequence: CDR1 SGHKS, CDR2 YYEKEE (reference sequence). Trimming took off 3 bases at V and 0 bases at J, with 9 bases between the two ends. The CDR3 consists of 15 residues.

This clonotype has only a few counts. The J gene is TRBJ2-3, the V gene TRBV5-1; unclear D gene. Germline V gene lookup returns CDR1 SGHRS and CDR2 YFSETQ. The CDR3 totals 11 residues. V gave up 4 bases and J gave up 6 bases, with 6 bases separating them. CDR3 DNA sequence: TGCGCCAGCAGCCCGGACGATACGCAGTATTTT. The encoded protein is CASSPDDTQYF. The variable domain in full, with the rest retrieved from reference TRBV5-1 and TRBJ2-3, is KAGVTQTPRYLIKTRGQQVTLSCSPISGHRSVSWYQQTPGQGLQFLFEYFSETQRNKGNFPGRFSGRQFSNSRSEMNVSTLELGDSALYLCASSPDDTQYFGPGTRLTVL.

The table lists this clonotype with a few counts. The genes are TRBV18 and TRBJ2-2, with D uncertain. V lost 3 bases and J lost 0, with 11 bases in between. CDR3 length: 16 amino acids. CDR1 is KGHSH, CDR2 LQKENI, per germline. The CDR3 nucleotides are TGTGCCAGCTCACCTGTCACCCATTCGAACACCGGGGAGCTGTTTTTT. Encoded protein: CASSPVTHSNTGELFF.

This clonotype occurred many times. This chain connects TRBV7-8 to TRBJ1-2; 7 bases are a match to TRBD1. The J segment lost 2 bases and the V segment lost 2 bases, leaving 5 bases of the junction unmatched. Germline-derived CDR1 and CDR2 are SGHVS and FQNEAQ. This CDR3 comprises 15 residues. The chain's CDR3 is CASSLIPGGNYGYTF. The CDR3, as DNA: TGTGCCAGCAGCTTAATCCCAGGGGGGAACTATGGCTACACCTTC. The variable domain in full, with the rest retrieved from reference TRBV7-8 and TRBJ1-2, is GAGVSQSPRYKVAKRGQDVALRCDPISGHVSLFWYQQALGQGPEFLTYFQNEAQLDKSGLPSDRFFAERPEGSVSTLKIQRTQQEDSAVYLCASSLIPGGNYGYTFGSGTRLTVV.

Only a few counts were recorded for this clonotype. CDR3 amino acids: CASSLNLATEAFF. The CDR3 nucleotides are TGTGCCAGCAGTTTGAACCTAGCCACTGAAGCTTTCTTT. This chain connects TRBV28 to TRBJ1-1; D unresolved. The CDR3 is 13 residues long. The V end was cut by 3 bases, the J end by 4 bases, with 9 bases between. The germline V gene encodes CDR1 MDHEN and CDR2 SYDVKM.

The V gene is TRBV5-4, the J gene TRBJ1-1; D not certain. This CDR3 is 12 amino acids long. Germline CDR1 reads SGHNT; CDR2 reads YYREEE (reference sequence). V shed 2 bases and J shed 5 bases, with 7 bases lying between them. This chain's CDR3 is CASSFLYTEAFF. The DNA of the CDR3 is TGTGCCAGCAGCTTCTTATATACTGAAGCTTTCTTT.

The table lists this clonotype with a few counts. The chain carries TRBV19 and TRBJ2-1, with 10 positions matching TRBD2. The V and J ends lost 4 bases and 5 bases, in that order; junction bases with no gene match: 5. The CDR3 extends over 15 amino acids. The germline gives CDR1 LNHDA, CDR2 SQIVND (reference sequence). As DNA, the CDR3 is TGTGCCAGTAGTAATATAGCGGGAGGTCACAATGAGCAGTTCTTC. Protein: CASSNIAGGHNEQFF.

A few counts support this clonotype. The genes are TRBV18 and TRBJ2-7, with 8 bases lining up with TRBD1. Germline V gene lookup returns CDR1 KGHSH and CDR2 LQKENI. The CDR3 has 15 amino acids. The junction had 6 bases not matched to a gene; V was cut back by 3 bases and J by 2 bases. CDR3 bases: TGTGCCAGCTCACCCGACAGGGGAGCGGCCTACGAGCAGTACTTC. Its protein is CASSPDRGAAYEQYF.

In this sample, this clonotype turned up many times. This chain joins TRBV7-2 and TRBJ1-5; the D gene is possibly TRBD1 (5 bases). CDR1 is SGHTA and CDR2 is FQGNSA in the germline V gene. Trimming pared 5 bases from V and 1 base from J, leaving 12 bases between. This CDR3 contains 15 residues. This CDR3 reads CASSDGGMSNQPQHF. The CDR3 DNA reads as TGTGCCAGCAGCGACGGGGGGATGAGCAATCAGCCCCAGCATTTT. Using reference TRBV7-2 and TRBJ1-5 for the parts outside the CDR3, the full variable domain is GAGVSQSPSNKVTEKGKDVELRCDPISGHTALYWYRQSLGQGLEFLIYFQGNSAPDKSGLPSDRFSAERTGGSVSTLTIQRTQQEDSAVYLCASSDGGMSNQPQHFGDGTRLSIL.